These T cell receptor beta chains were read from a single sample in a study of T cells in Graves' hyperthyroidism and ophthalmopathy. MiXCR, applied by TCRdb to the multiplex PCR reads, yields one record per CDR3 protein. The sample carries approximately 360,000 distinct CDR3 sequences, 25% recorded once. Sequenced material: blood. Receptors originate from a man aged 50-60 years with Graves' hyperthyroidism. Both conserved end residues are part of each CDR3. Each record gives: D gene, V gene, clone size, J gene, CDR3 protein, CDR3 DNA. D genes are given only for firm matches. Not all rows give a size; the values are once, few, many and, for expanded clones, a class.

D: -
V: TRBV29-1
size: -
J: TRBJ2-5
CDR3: CSVGRQGGVETQYF
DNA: TGCAGCGTTGGGAGGCAGGGGGGGGTGGAGACCCAGTACTTC

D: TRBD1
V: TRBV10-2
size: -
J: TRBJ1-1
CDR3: CASSWTGINTEAFF
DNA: TGCGCCAGCAGTTGGACAGGGATAAACACTGAAGCTTTCTTT

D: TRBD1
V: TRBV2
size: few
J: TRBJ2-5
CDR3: CASSRGSGGTGQETQYF
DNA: TGTGCCAGCAGTAGAGGCTCCGGTGGGACAGGCCAAGAGACCCAGTACTTC

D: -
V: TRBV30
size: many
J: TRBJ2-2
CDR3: CAWRGQNTGELFF
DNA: TGTGCCTGGAGGGGCCAGAACACCGGGGAGCTGTTTTTT

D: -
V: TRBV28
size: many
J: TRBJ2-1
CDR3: CAISLGHNEQFF
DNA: TGTGCCATCTCGTTGGGACACAATGAGCAGTTCTTC

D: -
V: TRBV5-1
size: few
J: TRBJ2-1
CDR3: CASSLTGSPTNEQFF
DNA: TGCGCCAGCAGCTTAACAGGGTCTCCTACCAATGAGCAGTTCTTC

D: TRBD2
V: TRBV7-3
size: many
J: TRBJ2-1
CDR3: CASSPHGLLAEYNEQFF
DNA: TGTGCCAGCAGCCCCCACGGACTTCTAGCGGAGTACAATGAGCAGTTCTTC

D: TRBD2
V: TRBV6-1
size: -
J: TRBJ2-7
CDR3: CASSGLAGVEQYF
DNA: TGTGCCAGCAGCGGACTAGCGGGAGTTGAGCAGTACTTC

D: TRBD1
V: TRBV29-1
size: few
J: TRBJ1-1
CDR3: CSGRTGVNTEAFF
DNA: TGCAGCGGAAGGACAGGGGTGAACACTGAAGCTTTCTTT

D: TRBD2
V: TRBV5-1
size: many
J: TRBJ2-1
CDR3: CASKGGGSYNEQFF
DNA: TGCGCCAGCAAAGGCGGGGGCTCCTACAATGAGCAGTTCTTC

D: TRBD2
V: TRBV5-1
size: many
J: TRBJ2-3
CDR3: CASSLASSGSSDTQYF
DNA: TGCGCCAGCAGCTTGGCGTCTAGCGGGAGCTCAGATACGCAGTATTTT

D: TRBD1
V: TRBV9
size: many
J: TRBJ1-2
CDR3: CASSSQGAGGYTF
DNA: TGTGCCAGCAGCTCACAGGGGGCAGGCGGCTACACCTTC

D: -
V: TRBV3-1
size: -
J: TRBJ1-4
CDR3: CASSHDEKLFF
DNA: TGTGCCAGCAGCCATGATGAAAAACTGTTTTTT

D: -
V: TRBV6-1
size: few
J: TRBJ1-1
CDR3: CASIGGFGDTEAFF
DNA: TGTGCCAGCATTGGGGGATTTGGGGACACTGAAGCTTTCTTT

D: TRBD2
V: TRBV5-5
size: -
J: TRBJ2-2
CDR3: CAGSFGGLADGELFF
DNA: TGTGCCGGCAGCTTTGGAGGACTAGCGGACGGGGAGCTGTTTTTT

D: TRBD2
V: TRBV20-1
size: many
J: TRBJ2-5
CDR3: CSARTGGETQYF
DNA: TGCAGTGCTAGAACGGGGGGAGAGACCCAGTACTTC

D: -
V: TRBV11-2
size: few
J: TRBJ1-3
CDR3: CASSLGPQSSGNTIYF
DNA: TGTGCCAGCAGCCTTGGGCCCCAATCCTCTGGAAACACCATATATTTT

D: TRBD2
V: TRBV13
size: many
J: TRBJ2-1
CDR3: CASSLYKRETDEQFF
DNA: TGTGCCAGCAGCTTATACAAGCGGGAGACAGATGAGCAGTTCTTC

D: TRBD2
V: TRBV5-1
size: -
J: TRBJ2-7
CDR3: CASRRGAVAGGGEQYF
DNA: TGCGCCAGCAGGCGGGGAGCGGTAGCGGGAGGAGGTGAGCAGTACTTC

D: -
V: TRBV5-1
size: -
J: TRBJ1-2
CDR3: CASRFGTNQGAHGYTF
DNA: TGCGCCAGCAGGTTTGGAACGAACCAGGGTGCTCATGGCTACACCTTC

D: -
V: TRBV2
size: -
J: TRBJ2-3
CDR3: CASRDYLDTQYF
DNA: TGTGCCAGCAGGGATTACTTGGATACGCAGTATTTT

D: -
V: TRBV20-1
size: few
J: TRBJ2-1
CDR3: CSARDGGGGSYNEQFF
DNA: TGCAGTGCTAGAGATGGGGGCGGGGGCTCCTACAATGAGCAGTTCTTC

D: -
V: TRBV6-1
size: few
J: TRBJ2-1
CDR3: CASSEAWTRATYNEQFF
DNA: TGTGCCAGCAGTGAAGCCTGGACACGCGCTACCTACAATGAGCAGTTCTTC

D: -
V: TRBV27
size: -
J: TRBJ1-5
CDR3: CASSLNRYQPQHF
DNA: TGTGCCAGCAGTTTGAACAGGTATCAGCCCCAGCATTTT

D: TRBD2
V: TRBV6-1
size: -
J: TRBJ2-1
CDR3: CASSEILAGVHEQFF
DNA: TGTGCCAGCAGCGAGATCCTAGCGGGAGTTCATGAGCAGTTCTTC

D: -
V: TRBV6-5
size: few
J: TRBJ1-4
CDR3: CASSYGGRSNEKLFF
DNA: TGTGCCAGCAGTTACGGGGGCAGATCTAATGAAAAACTGTTTTTT

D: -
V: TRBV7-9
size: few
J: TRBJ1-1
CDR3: CASSLILYTEAFF
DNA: TGTGCCAGCAGCTTGATTTTGTACACTGAAGCTTTCTTT

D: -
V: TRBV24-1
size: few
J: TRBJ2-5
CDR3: CATSDLGQKRAQYF
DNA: TGTGCCACCAGTGATTTGGGTCAGAAAAGGGCCCAGTACTTC

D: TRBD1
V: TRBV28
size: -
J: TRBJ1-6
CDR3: CASRQGNSPLHF
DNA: TGTGCCAGCAGACAGGGGAATTCACCCCTCCACTTT

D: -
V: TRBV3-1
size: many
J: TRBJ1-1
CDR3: CASSQGIGEVGHTEAFF
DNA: TGTGCCAGCAGCCAAGGTATAGGGGAGGTTGGCCACACTGAAGCTTTCTTT

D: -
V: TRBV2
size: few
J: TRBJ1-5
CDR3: CASSGAGPSNQPQHF
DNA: TGTGCCAGCAGTGGGGCAGGGCCTAGCAATCAGCCCCAGCATTTT

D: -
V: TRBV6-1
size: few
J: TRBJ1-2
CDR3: CASRGAGPLSGYTF
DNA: TGTGCCAGCAGAGGAGCAGGGCCCCTCTCTGGCTACACCTTC

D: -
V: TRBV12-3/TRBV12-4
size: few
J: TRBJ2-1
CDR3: CASSFFSGANEQFF
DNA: TGTGCCAGCAGTTTTTTTTCTGGGGCTAATGAGCAGTTCTTC

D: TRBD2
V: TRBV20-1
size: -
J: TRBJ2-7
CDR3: CSASVSGKYEQYF
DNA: TGCAGTGCTAGTGTTAGCGGGAAATACGAGCAGTACTTC